The T cell receptor (beta chain) described here comes from a study of shared clonotypes between healthy human individuals. Overall study context: Each donor contributed plates that comprised three CD4 naive, three CD4 memory, two CD8 naive and one CD8 memory.

The germline CDR1 and CDR2 sequences are GTSNPN and SVGIG (reference sequence). CDR3 length equals 15 residues. With V trimmed by 0 bases and J by 4 bases, 3 bases remained unmatched. TCRdb's copy holds only in-frame clones and misses some; the assay was immunoSEQ multiplex PCR. The data show some 2,500,000 clones, with roughly 93% seen just once and 0.36% held by the top ten. This clonotype was sampled from a man aged 18 to 35 in good health. Some clones in this sample may be carry-over from other donors' samples. The chain uses TRBV30 and TRBJ2-3; 11 bases are a match to TRBD2. Specimen: naive CD4+ T cells from PBMCs. Subset denoted: CD45RA+ positively selected. The CDR3 DNA is TGTGCCTGGAGTGTATTACTAGCGGGAGCAGATACGCAGTATTTT. This translates into CAWSVLLAGADTQYF. Combining the CDR3 with reference TRBV30 and TRBJ2-3 gives the whole variable domain SQTIHQWPATLVQPVGSPLSLECTVEGTSNPNLYWYRQAAGRGLQLLFYSVGIGQISSEVPQNLSASRPQDRQFILSSKKLLLSDSGFYLCAWSVLLAGADTQYFGPGTRLTVL.